This TCR beta chain was found in a study of OX40 agonist ivuxolimab in advanced cancers. Germline-derived CDR1 and CDR2 are LGHNA and YSLEER. J lost 3 bases, V lost 4 bases, and 4 bases had no gene match. This CDR3 has 14 residues. Only in-frame clones appear in the TCRdb table, and some are missing; sequencing was by immunoSEQ multiplex PCR. Here the sample spans around 25,000 clones, 88% being singletons. This sample comprised CD4+ or CD8+ T cells sorted from blood, obtained in a trial of the OX40 agonist ivuxolimab. V is TRBV4-3 and J is TRBJ1-1, with 8 bases matching TRBD1. This sequence originates from an adult with an advanced solid tumor such as melanoma, head and neck, liver or kidney cancer. The DNA of the CDR3 is TGCGCCAGCAGCCCAGCGGACAGGGACACTGAAGCTTTCTTT. It encodes CASSPADRDTEAFF.